These 6 T cell receptor beta chains came from one sample sequenced in a study of CD8 T cells in Susac syndrome. RNA amounts of roughly 0.45 to 1 ug underwent reverse transcription with random hexamers. In TCRdb, the immunoSEQ multiplex PCR reads were re-called with MiXCR into one record per CDR3 protein. In the table there are fewer than 200,000 distinct CDR3 sequences, approximately 95% of which are singletons. The source material was CD4+ T cells from PBMCs. Source of these receptors: a human donor in good health.

The chain is built from TRBV7-8 and TRBJ1-5, with a possible D match to TRBD1 (5 bases). This CDR3 is built from 17 residues. The V gene lost 1 base and the J gene lost 8 bases, with 21 bases spanning the gap. Germline values: CDR1 SGHVS, CDR2 FQNEAQ. Here the CDR3 reads CASSLGKRMGGLEPQHF. For the CDR3, the DNA is TGTGCCAGCAGCTTAGGTAAACGGATGGGGGGTCTCGAGCCCCAGCATTTT.

The genes are TRBV4-1 and TRBJ2-2, with TRBD1 matching 8 bases. The length of the CDR3 is 15 residues. CDR1 and CDR2 (germline): MGHRA, YSYEKL. The V segment lost 1 base and the J segment 4 bases; nucleotides outside the gene matches: 2. CDR3 residues: CASSQGDRSTGELFF. DNA of the CDR3: TGCGCCAGCAGCCAAGGGGACAGGTCCACCGGGGAGCTGTTTTTT.

The chain recombines TRBV5-1 with TRBJ2-2; the D is unclear. CDR1 is SGHRS and CDR2 is YFSETQ in the germline V gene. The CDR3 is 13 amino acids. V was clipped by 3 bases and J by 6 bases, with 9 bases between them. CDR3 coding DNA: TGCGCCAGCAGCTCAACTGGTCCCGGGGAGCTGTTTTTT. Translated: CASSSTGPGELFF.

A single count supports this clonotype. The chain links TRBV14 to TRBJ2-1, with 8 bases fitting TRBD2. The J segment lost 9 bases and the V segment lost 4 bases, leaving 17 bases of the junction unmatched. The CDR3 has 17 amino acids. Per the germline V gene, CDR1 is SGHDN and CDR2 is FVKESK. The CDR3 loop reads CASSPLPGAGATGEQFF. The CDR3 DNA reads as TGTGCCAGCAGCCCGCTACCAGGAGCGGGGGCGACCGGTGAGCAGTTCTTC.

The chain combines TRBV5-1 with TRBJ1-4; 7 bases agree with TRBD1. Germline V CDR1 and CDR2: SGHRS, YFSETQ. The CDR3 is 14 amino acids. Trimming cost V 3 bases and J 6 bases; bases outside gene matches: 5. CDR3 sequence (DNA): TGCGCCAGCAGCTCAGGGGACAGACATGAAAAACTGTTTTTT. It codes for CASSSGDRHEKLFF.

This chain connects TRBV7-2 to TRBJ1-5; 8 positions agree with TRBD1. In germline, CDR1 is SGHTA, CDR2 FQGNSA. CDR3 size: 17 residues. Trimming took 3 bases from V and 1 from J; bases not matched to a gene: 8. CDR3 region: CASSFYTGQASNQPQHF. In DNA form, the CDR3 reads TGTGCCAGCAGCTTTTATACGGGACAGGCAAGCAATCAGCCCCAGCATTTT.